Each of the 11 T cell receptor beta chains below was sequenced from the same sample in a study of control samples from healthy donors and cancer patients. Generated by immunoSEQ multiplex PCR, the TCRdb table keeps only in-frame clones and is missing some. Of 140,000 or so clones listed, approximately 88% are singletons. Specimen: blood. Receptors originate from a man aged 30 to 45 in good health.

This chain connects TRBV7-3 to TRBJ2-2; D perhaps matches TRBD2 (7 bases). The CDR3 sequence is 15 residues long. Germline-derived CDR1 and CDR2 are SGHTA and FQGTGA. V lost 5 bases and J 4 bases, leaving 14 bases between the germline ends. CDR3 loop: CASSHGGAGTGELFF. DNA of the CDR3: TGTGCCAGCAGCCATGGGGGGGCTGGCACCGGGGAGCTGTTTTTT.

The gene calls are TRBV2 and TRBJ2-6; D gene ambiguous. The ends were cut back, 2 bases at V and 0 bases at J, with 5 bases in the middle. There are 15 residues in the CDR3. The germline CDR1 and CDR2 sequences are SNHLY and FYNNEI. CDR3 protein: CASSEWPSGANVLTF. Here the CDR3 DNA reads TGTGCCAGCAGTGAATGGCCCTCTGGGGCCAACGTCCTGACTTTC.

This clone was seen only once. The rearrangement links TRBV19 to TRBJ2-2; D is unresolved. Germline CDR1 LNHDA, CDR2 SQIVND (reference sequence). The CDR3 is made up of 12 amino acids. Trimming took off 3 bases at V and 4 bases at J, with 3 bases between the two ends. Written as DNA, the CDR3 is TGTGCCAGTAGTATCTTCACCGGGGAGCTGTTTTTT. As protein: CASSIFTGELFF.

This clone was counted a single time. V usage is TRBV4-3 and J usage is TRBJ1-6; 9 nucleotides align to TRBD1. V shed 4 bases and J 5 bases; nucleotides not matched to a gene: 6. Germline V gene lookup returns CDR1 LGHNA and CDR2 YSLEER. The CDR3 loop spans 16 amino acids. CDR3 DNA: TGCGCCAGCAGCCGAGGGGGACAGGGAAATAATTCACCCCTCCACTTT. It is translated as CASSRGGQGNNSPLHF.

V and J are TRBV7-8 and TRBJ2-7; D might be TRBD1 (5 bases). The CDR3 covers 15 residues. CDR1 is SGHVS and CDR2 is FQNEAQ in the germline V gene. V shed 1 base and J shed 4 bases, with 14 bases lying between them. CDR3 DNA sequence: TGTGCCAGCAGCTTAGAACGCAGGGTTATGTACGAGCAGTACTTC. Its translation is CASSLERRVMYEQYF.

This chain uses TRBV27 with TRBJ2-7; D is possibly TRBD1 (6 bases). Germline CDR1 MNHEY, CDR2 SMNVEV (reference sequence). The CDR3 length is 13 residues. The V end lost 6 bases, the J end lost 1 base, and 10 bases lay between the germline ends. The CDR3 bases are TGTGCCAGCAGGGCCGGGACATCCTACGAGCAGTACTTC. As protein: CASRAGTSYEQYF.

The CDR3 spells CASSYEGGRTDTQYF. CDR3 bases: TGTGCCAGCAGTTACGAGGGCGGCCGCACAGATACGCAGTATTTT. V and J are TRBV6-5 and TRBJ2-3; D perhaps matches TRBD2 (5 bases). Deletions cut 2 bases from V and 1 base from J, with 10 bases between. The V gene's germline CDR1 is MNHEY and CDR2 SVGAGI. This CDR3 comprises 15 residues.

The chain links TRBV14 to TRBJ2-5; 9 nucleotides align to TRBD2. CDR1 SGHDN and CDR2 FVKESK come from the germline V gene. The CDR3 totals 15 residues. V was clipped by 4 bases and J by 5 bases; unmatched bases: 8. The CDR3 protein is CASSPLLAGAETQYF. The CDR3 region has the DNA TGTGCCAGCAGCCCGCTCTTAGCGGGGGCGGAGACCCAGTACTTC.

This chain links TRBV3-1 (or the pseudogene TRBV3-2) with TRBJ1-5; maybe TRBD1 (5 bases). Trimming took 4 bases from V and 7 from J, leaving 14 bases between them. The germline CDR1 and CDR2 sequences are LGHDT and YNNKEL (reference sequence). CDR3 length equals 14 residues. The CDR3 loop reads CASSPQQGGQPQHF. CDR3 nucleotide sequence: TGTGCCAGCAGCCCCCAGCAGGGCGGCCAGCCCCAGCATTTT.

V gene TRBV11-2 combines with J gene TRBJ1-2, with 7 bases that match TRBD1. V trimming: 5 bases; J trimming: 3 bases; junction bases outside the gene matches: 6. The CDR3 is 14 residues long. Germline V gene sequence: CDR1 SGHAT, CDR2 FQNNGV. The CDR3 nucleotides are TGTGCCAGCAGCCCACAGGGGACCGACTATGGCTACACCTTC. Translated, it gives CASSPQGTDYGYTF.

The chain recombines TRBV25-1 with TRBJ1-2; tentative D call: TRBD1 (6 bases). CDR3 length: 13 residues. Germline CDR1 is MGHDK and CDR2 is SYGVNS. V was cut by 9 bases and J by 3 bases, with 14 bases left in between. CDR3 loop: CAREVDRDYGYTF. Here the CDR3 DNA reads TGTGCCAGGGAAGTGGACAGAGACTATGGCTACACCTTC.